This entry lists 18 T cell receptor beta chains sequenced from one sample in a study of T cells after yellow fever vaccination. A single record per CDR3 protein comes from TCRdb applying MiXCR to the 5' RACE reads. Of 300,000 or so distinct CDR3 sequences listed, about 4% are singletons. This sample comprised PBMCs, obtained 5 days after the yellow fever booster vaccination. These receptors all stem from a young man who received the YFV17D yellow fever vaccine.

This clonotype was counted between two and nine times. The gene calls are TRBV11-2 and TRBJ2-2; D tentatively reads TRBD1 or TRBD2 (6 bases each). This CDR3 region has 12 residues. Looked up from germline, CDR1 is SGHAT and CDR2 is FQNNGV. Between the trimmed V and J ends, which lost 10 bases and 6 bases, there was a span of 12 bases. Here the CDR3 reads CATSRGAGELFF. CDR3 coding DNA: TGTGCCACCAGTAGGGGGGCCGGGGAGCTGTTTTTT.

This clonotype was counted many times. The genes are TRBV7-2 and TRBJ1-6, with a possible D match to TRBD1 (6 bases). From germline, CDR1 is SGHTA and CDR2 FQGNSA. The CDR3 extends over 16 amino acids. V lost 5 bases and J 7 bases, leaving 18 bases between the germline ends. CDR3 DNA: TGTGCCAGCAGCCCCCGCTCGAGGGGGGACAATTCACCCCTCCACTTT. Its protein is CASSPRSRGDNSPLHF.

This chain uses TRBV6-1 with TRBJ2-3; 11 bases match TRBD2. The germline gives CDR1 MNHNS, CDR2 SASEGT. Trimming cost V 3 bases and J 2 bases; bases outside gene matches: 7. The CDR3 consists of 17 residues. CDR3 loop: CASSDRLAGFSTDTQYF. The CDR3 nucleotides are TGTGCCAGCAGTGACCGACTAGCGGGGTTCTCCACAGATACGCAGTATTTT.

This clonotype came up a few times. This chain uses TRBV2 with TRBJ1-5; D is unclear. This CDR3 contains 16 residues. V was cut by 3 bases and J by 0 bases, with 12 bases left in between. Looked up from germline, CDR1 is SNHLY and CDR2 is FYNNEI. The CDR3 sequence is CASSDPIQNSNQPQHF. CDR3 coding DNA: TGTGCCAGCAGTGACCCTATACAGAATAGCAATCAGCCCCAGCATTTT.

This clonotype was picked up many times. The DNA of the CDR3 is TGTGCCAGCACTCCGGACAGGGGAGATGAGCAGTTCTTC. Its translation: CASTPDRGDEQFF. V and J are TRBV2 and TRBJ2-1, with TRBD1 matching 9 bases. CDR1 is SNHLY, CDR2 FYNNEI, per germline. V shed 7 bases, J shed 8 bases, and the junction held 6 bases outside the gene matches. This CDR3 has 13 residues.

The chain uses TRBV4-1 and TRBJ2-1; tentatively, D is TRBD2 (6 bases). V was clipped by 2 bases and J by 0 bases, with 14 bases between them. CDR1 MGHRA and CDR2 YSYEKL come from the germline V gene. The CDR3 covers 17 residues. This CDR3 reads CASSQPRGSGSYNEQFF. CDR3 bases: TGCGCCAGCAGCCAACCCCGCGGTAGCGGCTCCTACAATGAGCAGTTCTTC.

The table lists this clonotype with a few counts. V and J are TRBV12-3 or TRBV12-4 and TRBJ2-3; D remains ambiguous. V dropped 5 bases and J dropped 0 bases, with 12 bases sitting between them. CDR3 size: 15 residues. The CDR3 sequence: CASSLGLSSTDTQYF. The CDR3 DNA reads TGTGCCAGCAGTCTAGGGCTGAGTAGCACAGATACGCAGTATTTT.

This clonotype was recorded at least ten times. V and J are TRBV5-1 and TRBJ2-1; TRBD1 or TRBD2 may be the D gene (6 bases each). Trimming shortened V by 3 bases and J by 7 bases, and 17 bases separated the two germline ends. This CDR3 has 15 amino acids. Germline CDR1 reads SGHRS; CDR2 reads YFSETQ. The CDR3, as DNA: TGCGCCAGCAGCTACAGGGTTAATGGGAGGAATGAGCAGTTCTTC. This encodes CASSYRVNGRNEQFF. Variable domain in full (rest from reference TRBV5-1 and TRBJ2-1): KAGVTQTPRYLIKTRGQQVTLSCSPISGHRSVSWYQQTPGQGLQFLFEYFSETQRNKGNFPGRFSGRQFSNSRSEMNVSTLELGDSALYLCASSYRVNGRNEQFFGPGTRLTVL.

Ten or more counts support this clonotype. V and J are TRBV7-8 and TRBJ2-1; TRBD2 matches at 8 bases. The CDR3 spans 20 residues. CDR1 and CDR2 from the germline V gene are SGHVS and FQNEAQ. V shed 6 bases, J shed 4 bases, and the junction held 23 bases outside the gene matches. The CDR3 spells CASRSTIMPRGGLGYNEQFF. The CDR3 nucleotides are TGTGCCAGCAGATCCACCATAATGCCTCGCGGGGGGCTGGGTTACAATGAGCAGTTCTTC.

Turning to this clonotype: A much larger clone differs by one base, so this may be a read error. The J gene is TRBJ2-5, the V gene TRBV18; the match to TRBD2 covers 11 bases. The CDR3 covers 16 residues. V was pared by 3 bases and J by 0 bases, with 3 bases of the junction left unmatched. Per germline, CDR1 KGHSH and CDR2 LQKENI. In DNA, the CDR3 is TGTGCCAGCTCACCCAGACTAGCGGGGAACCAAGAGACCCAGTACTTC. Its translation is CASSPRLAGNQETQYF.

This chain links TRBV7-2 with TRBJ1-3; D is unclear. The CDR3 has 14 amino acids. CDR1 SGHTA and CDR2 FQGNSA come from the germline V gene. V was cut by 1 base and J by 4 bases, with 8 bases left in between. The CDR3 nucleotides are TGTGCCAGCAGCTTAGGAATTGACGGAAACACCATATATTTT. Residues: CASSLGIDGNTIYF. Variable domain in full (rest from reference TRBV7-2 and TRBJ1-3): GAGVSQSPSNKVTEKGKDVELRCDPISGHTALYWYRQSLGQGLEFLIYFQGNSAPDKSGLPSDRFSAERTGGSVSTLTIQRTQQEDSAVYLCASSLGIDGNTIYFGEGSWLTVV.

Many counts were recorded for this clonotype. This chain connects TRBV6-2 or TRBV6-3 to TRBJ2-1; TRBD2 matches at 7 bases. Germline lookup yields CDR1 MNHEY and CDR2 SVGEGT. V shed 8 bases, J shed 0 bases, and the junction held 1 base outside the gene matches. The CDR3 is 13 residues long. DNA for the CDR3: TGTGCCAGCGGGGGGGGCTCCTACAATGAGCAGTTCTTC. Protein: CASGGGSYNEQFF.

This clonotype showed up many times. The chain couples TRBV7-2 to TRBJ2-1, with D hard to call. CDR1 and CDR2 (germline): SGHTA, FQGNSA. Trimming stripped 3 bases from V and 9 bases from J, with 12 bases between. The CDR3 has 13 residues. The DNA for the CDR3 is TGTGCCAGCAGCTTGATCTTGGGGATTGAGCAGTTCTTC. This translates into CASSLILGIEQFF.

This clonotype was recorded at least ten times. J is TRBJ1-6 and V is TRBV5-6; unclear D gene. This CDR3 contains 13 residues. The V end lost 5 bases, the J end lost 9 bases, and 12 bases lay between the germline ends. Germline CDR1 and CDR2: SGHDT and YYEEEE. Here the CDR3 DNA reads TGTGCCAGCAGAGAAAGGGATGGTTCACCCCTCCACTTT. Translating it yields CASRERDGSPLHF.

There are many counts of this clonotype. This chain joins TRBV23-1 and TRBJ2-5, with D perhaps matching TRBD1 (5 bases). TRBV23-1 is placed among ORFs of uncertain function. The CDR3 loop spans 15 amino acids. V shed 4 bases and J shed 2 bases, with 14 bases lying between them. The CDR3 region is CASSRQTRTQETQYF. In nucleotides, the CDR3 is TGCGCCAGCAGTCGACAGACAAGGACACAAGAGACCCAGTACTTC.

This clonotype was found a few times. The chain recombines TRBV28 with TRBJ1-3; unclear D gene. CDR1 is MDHEN and CDR2 is SYDVKM in the germline V gene. This CDR3 region has 16 residues. V lost 0 bases and J 0 bases, leaving 9 bases between the germline ends. The CDR3 region has the DNA TGTGCCAGCAGTTTATGGGTCGGAGACTCTGGAAACACCATATATTTT. Its protein product is CASSLWVGDSGNTIYF.

CDR3 DNA sequence: TGTGCCAGCACAGGGGGCCGAGAGACCCAGTACTTC. This sequence encodes CASTGGRETQYF. The chain links TRBV2 to TRBJ2-5, with 8 bases identical to TRBD1. This CDR3 region has 12 residues. Germline V gene sequence: CDR1 SNHLY, CDR2 FYNNEI. Trimming at V came to 7 bases and at J to 4 bases, leaving 2 bases not matched to a gene. Combining the CDR3 with reference TRBV2 and TRBJ2-5 gives the whole variable domain EPEVTQTPSHQVTQMGQEVILRCVPISNHLYFYWYRQILGQKVEFLVSFYNNEISEKSEIFDDQFSVERPDGSNFTLKIRSTKLEDSAMYFCASTGGRETQYFGPGTRLLVL.

The chain is built from TRBV5-1 and TRBJ1-1; 8 bases line up with TRBD1. CDR1 SGHRS and CDR2 YFSETQ come from the germline V gene. V trimming: 4 bases; J trimming: 2 bases; junction bases outside the gene matches: 7. The CDR3 spans 15 residues. DNA of the CDR3: TGCGCCAGCAGCACCTTTGGACAGGGTAACACTGAAGCTTTCTTT. It specifies CASSTFGQGNTEAFF. Full variable domain (remainder filled in from reference TRBV5-1 and TRBJ1-1): KAGVTQTPRYLIKTRGQQVTLSCSPISGHRSVSWYQQTPGQGLQFLFEYFSETQRNKGNFPGRFSGRQFSNSRSEMNVSTLELGDSALYLCASSTFGQGNTEAFFGQGTRLTVV.